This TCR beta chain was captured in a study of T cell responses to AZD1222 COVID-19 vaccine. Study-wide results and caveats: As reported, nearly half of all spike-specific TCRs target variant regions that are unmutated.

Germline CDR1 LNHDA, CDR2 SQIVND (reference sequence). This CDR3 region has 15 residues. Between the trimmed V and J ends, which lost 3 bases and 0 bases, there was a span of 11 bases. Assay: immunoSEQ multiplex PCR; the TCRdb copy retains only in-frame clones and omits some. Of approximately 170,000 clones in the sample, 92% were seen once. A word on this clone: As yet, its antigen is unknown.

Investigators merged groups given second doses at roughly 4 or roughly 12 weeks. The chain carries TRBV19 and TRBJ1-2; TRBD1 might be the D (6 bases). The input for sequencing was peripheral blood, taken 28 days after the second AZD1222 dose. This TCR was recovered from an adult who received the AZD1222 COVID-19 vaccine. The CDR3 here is CASSMERTANYGYTF. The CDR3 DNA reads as TGTGCCAGTAGTATGGAACGGACAGCTAACTATGGCTACACCTTC.